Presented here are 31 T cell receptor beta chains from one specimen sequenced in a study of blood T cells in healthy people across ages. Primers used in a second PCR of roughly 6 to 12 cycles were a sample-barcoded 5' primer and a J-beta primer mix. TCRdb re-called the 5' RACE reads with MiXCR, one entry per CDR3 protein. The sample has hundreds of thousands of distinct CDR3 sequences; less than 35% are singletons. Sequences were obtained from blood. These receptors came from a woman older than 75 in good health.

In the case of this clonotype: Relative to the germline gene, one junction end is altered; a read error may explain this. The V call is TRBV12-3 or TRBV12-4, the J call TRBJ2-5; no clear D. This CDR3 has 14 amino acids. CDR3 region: CASSLVLSAETQYF. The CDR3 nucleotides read TGTGCCAGCAGTTTAGTACTGAGCGCGGAGACCCAATACTTC.

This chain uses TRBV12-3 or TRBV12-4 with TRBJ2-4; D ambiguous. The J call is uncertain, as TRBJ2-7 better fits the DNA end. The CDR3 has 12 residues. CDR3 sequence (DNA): TGTGCCAGCAGTTTATACTGGAGCGAGCAGTACTTC. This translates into CASSLYWSEQYF.

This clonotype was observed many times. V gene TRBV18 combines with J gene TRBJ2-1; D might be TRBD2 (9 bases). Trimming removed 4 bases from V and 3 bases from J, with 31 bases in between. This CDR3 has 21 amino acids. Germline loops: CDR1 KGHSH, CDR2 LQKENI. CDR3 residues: CASSLRQGRSPGLAHYNEQFF. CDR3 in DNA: TGTGCCAGCTCACTTCGACAGGGGCGAAGCCCAGGACTAGCGCACTACAATGAGCAGTTCTTC.

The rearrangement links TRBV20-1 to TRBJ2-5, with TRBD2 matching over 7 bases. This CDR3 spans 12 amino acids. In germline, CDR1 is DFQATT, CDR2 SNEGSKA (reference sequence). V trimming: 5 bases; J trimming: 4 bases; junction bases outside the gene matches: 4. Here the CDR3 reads CSALGGSETQYF. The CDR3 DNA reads TGCAGTGCTTTGGGGGGGTCAGAGACCCAGTACTTC.

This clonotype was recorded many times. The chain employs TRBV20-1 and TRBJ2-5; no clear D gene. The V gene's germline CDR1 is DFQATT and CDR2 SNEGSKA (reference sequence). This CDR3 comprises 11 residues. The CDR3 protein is CSSTDQETQYF. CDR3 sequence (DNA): TGCAGCTCTACCGACCAAGAGACCCAGTACTTC.

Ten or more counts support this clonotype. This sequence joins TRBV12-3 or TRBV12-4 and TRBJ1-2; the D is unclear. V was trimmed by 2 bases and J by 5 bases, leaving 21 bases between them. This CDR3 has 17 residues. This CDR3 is CASSLRAGLNFYYGYTF. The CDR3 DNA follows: TGTGCCAGCAGTTTAAGGGCAGGCTTAAACTTCTATTATGGCTACACCTTC.

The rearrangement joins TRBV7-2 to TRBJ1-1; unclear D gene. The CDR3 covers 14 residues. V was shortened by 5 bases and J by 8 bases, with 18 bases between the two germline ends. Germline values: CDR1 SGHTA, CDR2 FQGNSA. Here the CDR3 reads CASSPLILTTEAFF. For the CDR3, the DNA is TGTGCCAGCAGCCCCTTAATATTGACAACCGAAGCTTTCTTT.

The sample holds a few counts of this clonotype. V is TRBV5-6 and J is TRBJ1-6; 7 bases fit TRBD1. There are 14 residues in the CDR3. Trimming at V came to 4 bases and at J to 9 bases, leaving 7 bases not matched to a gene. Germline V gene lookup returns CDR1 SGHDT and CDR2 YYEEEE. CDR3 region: CASSPTGIISPLHF. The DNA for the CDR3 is TGTGCCAGCAGCCCGACAGGGATTATTTCACCCCTCCACTTT.

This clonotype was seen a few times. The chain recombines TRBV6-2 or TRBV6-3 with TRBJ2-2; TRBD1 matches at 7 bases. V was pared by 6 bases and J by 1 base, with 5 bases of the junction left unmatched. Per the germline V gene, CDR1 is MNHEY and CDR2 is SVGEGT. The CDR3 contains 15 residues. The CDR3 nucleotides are TGTGCCAGCAGCGAAGGACAGGTGAACACCGGGGAGCTGTTTTTT. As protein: CASSEGQVNTGELFF.

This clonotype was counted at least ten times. In DNA, the CDR3 is TGTGCCAGCAGTTACGGGGGAGAGACCCAGTACTTC. Translating it yields CASSYGGETQYF. The rearrangement uses TRBV6-2 or TRBV6-3 and TRBJ2-5; either TRBD1 or TRBD2 may fit D (5 bases each). Germline CDR1 is MNHEY and CDR2 is SVGEGT. Trimming took 2 bases from V and 4 from J, leaving 5 bases between them. The CDR3 is 12 residues long.

CDR3 sequence (DNA): TGCAGCGTAGGAGACCCGGTTCAGGGGAGAAACATTCAGTACTTC. Its protein product is CSVGDPVQGRNIQYF. J is TRBJ2-4 and V is TRBV29-1, with D possibly TRBD1 on 6 matching bases. With 6 bases removed from V and 6 bases from J, the gap between germline ends came to 21 bases. This CDR3 spans 15 amino acids. Germline-derived CDR1 and CDR2 are SQVTM and ANQGSEA.

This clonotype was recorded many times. The CDR3 nucleotides are TGTGCCAGCAGCCAATACCGGGGGACAGTCTACACCTTC. Amino acids: CASSQYRGTVYTF. The rearrangement uses TRBV3-1 and TRBJ1-2, with 7 nucleotides matching TRBD1. The CDR3 consists of 13 residues. Per the germline V gene, CDR1 is LGHDT and CDR2 is YNNKEL (reference sequence). With 2 bases clipped from V and 10 bases from J, the junction kept 7 bases outside the gene matches.

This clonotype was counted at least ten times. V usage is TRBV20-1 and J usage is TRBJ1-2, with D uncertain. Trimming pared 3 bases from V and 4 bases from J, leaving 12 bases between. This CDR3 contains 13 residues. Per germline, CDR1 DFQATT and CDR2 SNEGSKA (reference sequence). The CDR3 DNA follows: TGCAGTGCTAGTGACGGAGTAGGCTATGGCTACACCTTC. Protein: CSASDGVGYGYTF.

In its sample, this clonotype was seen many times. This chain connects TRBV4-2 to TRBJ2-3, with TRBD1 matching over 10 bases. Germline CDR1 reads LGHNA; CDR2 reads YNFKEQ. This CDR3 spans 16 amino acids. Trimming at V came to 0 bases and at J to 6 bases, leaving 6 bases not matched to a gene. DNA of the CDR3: TGTGCCAGCAGCCAAGATCTGACAGGGGGCAGGGATACGCAGTATTTT. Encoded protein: CASSQDLTGGRDTQYF.

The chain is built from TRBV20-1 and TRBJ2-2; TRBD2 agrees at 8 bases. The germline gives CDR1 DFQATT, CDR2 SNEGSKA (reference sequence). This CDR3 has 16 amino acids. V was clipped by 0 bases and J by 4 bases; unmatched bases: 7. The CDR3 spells CSARDGTGGPTGELFF. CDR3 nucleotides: TGCAGTGCTAGAGATGGGACGGGGGGGCCCACCGGGGAGCTGTTTTTT.

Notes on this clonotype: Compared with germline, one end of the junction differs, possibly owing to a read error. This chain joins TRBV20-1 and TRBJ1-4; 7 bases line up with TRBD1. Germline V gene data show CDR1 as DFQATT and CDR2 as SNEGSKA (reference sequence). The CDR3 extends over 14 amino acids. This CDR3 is CSARVQGTNKKLFF. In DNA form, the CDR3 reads TGCAGTGCTAGAGTACAGGGGACTAATAAAAAACTGTTTTTT.

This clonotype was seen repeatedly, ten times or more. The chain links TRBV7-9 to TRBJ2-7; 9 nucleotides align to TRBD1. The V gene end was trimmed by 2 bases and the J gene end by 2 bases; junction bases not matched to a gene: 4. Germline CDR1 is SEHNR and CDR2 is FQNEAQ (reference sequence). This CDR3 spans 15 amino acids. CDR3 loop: CASSLIQGATYEQYF. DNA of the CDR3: TGTGCCAGCAGCTTAATACAGGGGGCCACCTACGAGCAGTACTTC.

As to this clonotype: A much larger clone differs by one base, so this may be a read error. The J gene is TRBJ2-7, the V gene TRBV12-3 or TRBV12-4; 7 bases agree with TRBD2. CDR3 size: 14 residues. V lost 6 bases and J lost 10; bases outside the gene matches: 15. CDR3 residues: CASREAGGGSTQYF. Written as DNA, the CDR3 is TGTGCCAGCAGGGAAGCTGGCGGGGGATCTACCCAGTACTTC.

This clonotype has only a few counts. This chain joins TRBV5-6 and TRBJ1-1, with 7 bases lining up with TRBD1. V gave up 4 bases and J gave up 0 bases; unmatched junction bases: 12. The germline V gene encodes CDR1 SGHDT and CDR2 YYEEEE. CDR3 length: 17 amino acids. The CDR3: CASSPSRGGNMNTEAFF. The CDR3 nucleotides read TGTGCCAGCAGCCCCTCCCGAGGGGGCAACATGAACACTGAAGCTTTCTTT.

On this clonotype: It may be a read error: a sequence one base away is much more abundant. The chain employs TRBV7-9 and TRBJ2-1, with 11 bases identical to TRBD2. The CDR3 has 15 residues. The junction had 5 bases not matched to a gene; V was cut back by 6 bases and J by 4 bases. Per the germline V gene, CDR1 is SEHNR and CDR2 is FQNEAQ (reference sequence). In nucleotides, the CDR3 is TGTGCCAGCAGTCAGACTAGCGGGGATTACAATGAGCAGTTCTTC. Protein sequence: CASSQTSGDYNEQFF.

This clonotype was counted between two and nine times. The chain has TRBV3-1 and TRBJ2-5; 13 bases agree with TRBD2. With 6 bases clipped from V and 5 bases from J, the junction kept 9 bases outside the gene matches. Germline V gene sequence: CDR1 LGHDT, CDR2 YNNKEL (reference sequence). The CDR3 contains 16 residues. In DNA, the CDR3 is TGTGCCAGCAGACCCTGGACTAGCGGGGGATCGGAGACCCAGTACTTC. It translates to CASRPWTSGGSETQYF.

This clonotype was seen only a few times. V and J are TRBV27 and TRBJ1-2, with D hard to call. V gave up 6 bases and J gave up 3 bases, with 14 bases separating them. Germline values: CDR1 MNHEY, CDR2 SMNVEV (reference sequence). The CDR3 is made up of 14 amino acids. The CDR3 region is CASRLRNGDYGYTF. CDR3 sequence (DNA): TGTGCCAGCAGGTTGCGAAACGGGGACTATGGCTACACCTTC.

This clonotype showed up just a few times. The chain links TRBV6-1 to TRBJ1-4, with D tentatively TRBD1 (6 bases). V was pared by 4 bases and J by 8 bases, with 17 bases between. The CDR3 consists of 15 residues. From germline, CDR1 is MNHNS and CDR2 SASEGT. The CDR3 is CASSGTTGTLEKLFF. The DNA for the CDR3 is TGTGCCAGCAGTGGGACCACAGGGACCCTAGAAAAACTGTTTTTT.

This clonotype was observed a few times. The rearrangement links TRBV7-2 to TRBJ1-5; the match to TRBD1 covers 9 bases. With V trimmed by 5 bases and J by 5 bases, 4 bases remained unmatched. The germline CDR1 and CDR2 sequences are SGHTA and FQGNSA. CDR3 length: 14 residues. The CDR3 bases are TGTGCCAGCAGCCGGGACAGGGTCGATCAGCCCCAGCATTTT. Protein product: CASSRDRVDQPQHF. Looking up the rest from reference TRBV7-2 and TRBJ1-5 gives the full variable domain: GAGVSQSPSNKVTEKGKDVELRCDPISGHTALYWYRQSLGQGLEFLIYFQGNSAPDKSGLPSDRFSAERTGGSVSTLTIQRTQQEDSAVYLCASSRDRVDQPQHFGDGTRLSIL.

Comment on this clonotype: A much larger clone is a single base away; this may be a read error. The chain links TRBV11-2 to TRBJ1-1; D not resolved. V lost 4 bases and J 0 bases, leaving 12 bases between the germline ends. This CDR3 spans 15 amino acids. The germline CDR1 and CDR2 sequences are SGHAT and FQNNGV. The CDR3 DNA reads TGTGCCAGCAGCTGGAGTCGAAGTATGAACACTGAAGCTTTCTTT. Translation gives CASSWSRSMNTEAFF. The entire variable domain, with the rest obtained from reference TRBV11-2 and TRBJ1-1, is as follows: EAGVAQSPRYKIIEKRQSVAFWCNPISGHATLYWYQQILGQGPKLLIQFQNNGVVDDSQLPKDRFSAERLKGVDSTLKIQPAKLEDSAVYLCASSWSRSMNTEAFFGQGTRLTVV.

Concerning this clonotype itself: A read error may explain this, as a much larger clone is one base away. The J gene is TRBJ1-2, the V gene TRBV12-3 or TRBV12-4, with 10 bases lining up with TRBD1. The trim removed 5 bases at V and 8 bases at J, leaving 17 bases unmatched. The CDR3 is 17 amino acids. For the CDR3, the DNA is TGTGCCAGCAGTCAAGGCGTCCTGGGACAGGGGTCCCGCGGCTACACCTTC. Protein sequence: CASSQGVLGQGSRGYTF.

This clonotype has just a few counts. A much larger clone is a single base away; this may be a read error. Written as DNA, the CDR3 is TGTGCCAGCAGGGACAGTTGGTACGAGCAGTACTTC. This encodes CASRDSWYEQYF. The gene calls are TRBV6-5 and TRBJ2-7, with a possible D match to TRBD1 (6 bases). The CDR3 has 12 amino acids. CDR1 and CDR2 from the germline V gene are MNHEY and SVGAGI. Trimming took 6 bases from V and 4 from J, leaving 10 bases between them.

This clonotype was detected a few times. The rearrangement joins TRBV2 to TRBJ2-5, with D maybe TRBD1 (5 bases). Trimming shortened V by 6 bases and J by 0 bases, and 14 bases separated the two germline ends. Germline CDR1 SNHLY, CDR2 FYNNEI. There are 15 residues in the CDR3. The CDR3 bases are TGTGCCAGCAGATCTCTCCAGGGCCACCAAGAGACCCAGTACTTC. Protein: CASRSLQGHQETQYF.

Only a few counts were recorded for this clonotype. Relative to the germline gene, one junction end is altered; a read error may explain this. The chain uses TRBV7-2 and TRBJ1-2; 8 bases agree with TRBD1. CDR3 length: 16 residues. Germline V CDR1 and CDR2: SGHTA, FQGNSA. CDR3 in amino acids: CASSTRQGTANCGYTF. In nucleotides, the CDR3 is TGTGCCAGCAGCACACGACAGGGGACAGCTAACTGTGGCTACACCTTC.

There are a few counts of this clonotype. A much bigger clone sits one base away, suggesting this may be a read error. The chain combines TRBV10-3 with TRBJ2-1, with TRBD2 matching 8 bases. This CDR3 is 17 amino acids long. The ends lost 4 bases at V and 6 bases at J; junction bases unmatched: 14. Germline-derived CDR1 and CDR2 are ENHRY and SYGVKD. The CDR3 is CAISASSGGETCNEQFF. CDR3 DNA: TGTGCCATCAGTGCCTCGAGCGGGGGCGAGACGTGCAATGAGCAGTTCTTC.

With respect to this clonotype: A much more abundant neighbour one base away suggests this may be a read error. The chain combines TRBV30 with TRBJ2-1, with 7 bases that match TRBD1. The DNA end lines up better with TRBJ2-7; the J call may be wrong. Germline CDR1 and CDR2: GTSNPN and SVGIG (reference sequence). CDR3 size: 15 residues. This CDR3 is CAWTTGQSSYNEQYF. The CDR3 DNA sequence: TGTGCCTGGACCACGGGACAGAGCTCCTACAATGAGCAGTACTTC.